The entry that follows covers one T cell receptor (beta chain) sequence. Germline loops: CDR1 LNHDA, CDR2 SQIVND (reference sequence). V dropped 3 bases and J dropped 3 bases, with 2 bases sitting between them. This CDR3 has 11 amino acids. This sample was taken from a study of OX40 agonist ivuxolimab in advanced cancers. About the study: Patients received ivuxolimab, an agonistic anti-OX40 (CD134) antibody.

The table came from immunoSEQ multiplex PCR; TCRdb's copy has only in-frame clones and leaves some out. The sample includes around 38,000 clones, approximately 86% of them seen just once. The sequence was collected from an adult with an advanced solid tumor such as melanoma, head and neck, liver or kidney cancer. V usage is TRBV19 and J usage is TRBJ1-2; D uncertain. The sequencing used CD4+ or CD8+ T cells sorted from blood, collected in a trial of the OX40 agonist ivuxolimab. In DNA form, the CDR3 reads TGTGCCAGTAGTATCTACTATGGCTACACCTTC. Translation gives CASSIYYGYTF.